These T cell receptor beta chains were read from a single sample in a study of Graves' ophthalmopathy and Graves' hyperthyroidism. TCRdb re-derived calls from the multiplex PCR reads in MiXCR, one entry per CDR3 protein. The sample records more than 300,000 distinct CDR3 sequences, 15% being singletons. Sample: peripheral blood. These TCRs come from a woman aged 18-29 years with stable Graves' hyperthyroidism. Each CDR3 is given with its conserved first and last residue. D genes are given only for firm matches. Rows give clone size only sometimes, using once, few, many, or a class for an expanded clone.

medium-sized TRBJ2-5 - TRBV7-2 TGTGCCAGCAGCCTTAGACCGGGAGAGACCCAGTACTTC CASSLRPGETQYF
many TRBJ1-5 TRBD1 TRBV20-1 TGCAGTGCTAGTGGGGACAGGCGCAATCAGCCCCAGCATTTT CSASGDRRNQPQHF
many TRBJ1-1 TRBD1 TRBV28 TGTGCCAGCAGTTCTACAGGGGTGAACACTGAAGCTTTCTTT CASSSTGVNTEAFF
few TRBJ1-2 - TRBV7-8 TGTGCCTGCAGCTTAGTGAGGGGTGGAGGCTACACCTTC CACSLVRGGGYTF
many TRBJ1-2 - TRBV19 TGTGCCAGTAGTGAGCACAGATCCTATGGCTACACCTTC CASSEHRSYGYTF
many TRBJ1-1 - TRBV6-5 TGTGCCAGCAGTTACGGCGGGAGGGGCACTGAAGCTTTCTTT CASSYGGRGTEAFF
- TRBJ1-1 - TRBV20-1 TGCAGTGCACATGGACTTAGGGGGAACACTGAAGCTTTCTTT CSAHGLRGNTEAFF
many TRBJ1-5 TRBD1 TRBV2 TGTGCCAGCAGACCCGGGACAGGGAGTTATCAGCCCCAGCATTTT CASRPGTGSYQPQHF
many TRBJ2-7 - TRBV20-1 TGCAGTGCTAGCGGCGGACTTTCCTACGAGCAGTACTTC CSASGGLSYEQYF
many TRBJ1-5 TRBD1 TRBV28 TGTGCCAGCAGTTTAAGTAGCAGGGGGCCGGGGCAGCCCCAGCATTTT CASSLSSRGPGQPQHF
- TRBJ2-5 TRBD1 TRBV6-5 TGTGCCAGCAGCTACAGGGGAGAGGAGACCCAGTACTTC CASSYRGEETQYF
many TRBJ1-6 TRBD1 TRBV19 TGTGCCAGTAGCATCCTGACAGGGTCAAGTGATTCACCCCTCCACTTT CASSILTGSSDSPLHF
many TRBJ2-7 - TRBV10-2 TGCGCCAGCAGTGTTCAAGGTTACGAGCAGTACTTC CASSVQGYEQYF
- TRBJ1-1 - TRBV25-1 TGTGCCAGCAGTGGTTGGGGGGGCGGCACTGAAGCTTTCTTT CASSGWGGGTEAFF
many TRBJ2-2 - TRBV12-3/TRBV12-4 TGTGCCAGCAGCCACTCCTGGCCCGGGGAGCTGTTTTTT CASSHSWPGELFF
many TRBJ1-1 - TRBV12-3/TRBV12-4 TGTGCCAGCAGTTTCGGGACATTGAACACTGAAGCTTTCTTT CASSFGTLNTEAFF
many TRBJ2-7 TRBD2 TRBV7-2 TGTGCCAGCAGGAGCGGGGTCGAGCAGTACTTC CASRSGVEQYF
many TRBJ1-5 - TRBV6-1 TGTGCCAGCAGTACCTCCAGGGTGAGTCAGCCCCAGCATTTT CASSTSRVSQPQHF
many TRBJ1-1 - TRBV2 TGTGCCAGCAGTGTATCACGGGACACTGAAGCTTTCTTT CASSVSRDTEAFF
many TRBJ1-5 - TRBV19 TGTGCCAGTAGTCTACCCCCAGGGGACAATCAGCCCCAGCATTTT CASSLPPGDNQPQHF
many TRBJ2-5 - TRBV12-5 TGTGCTAGTGGTTTGTGGGCAGGGGGGAATCTCGAGACCCAGTACTTC CASGLWAGGNLETQYF
many TRBJ2-7 TRBD2 TRBV6-2/TRBV6-3 TGTGCCAGCAGCCTTTCGACTAGCGGACCCTACGAGCAGTACTTC CASSLSTSGPYEQYF
many TRBJ1-1 TRBD1 TRBV29-1 TGCAGCGTTTCACCAGGGGGAGAAGGTACTGAAGCTTTCTTT CSVSPGGEGTEAFF
few TRBJ2-5 TRBD2 TRBV20-1 TGCAGTGCTAATAAAGCGGGGGGGCCGGAGACCCAGTACTTC CSANKAGGPETQYF
- TRBJ2-2 - TRBV11-1 TGTGCCAGCAGCTTAGGTGGGGGCGTCGGGGAGCTGTTTTTT CASSLGGGVGELFF
many TRBJ2-2 TRBD1 TRBV24-1 TGTGCCACCAGTGATCCCGGGACAGACAACACCGGGGAGCTGTTTTTT CATSDPGTDNTGELFF